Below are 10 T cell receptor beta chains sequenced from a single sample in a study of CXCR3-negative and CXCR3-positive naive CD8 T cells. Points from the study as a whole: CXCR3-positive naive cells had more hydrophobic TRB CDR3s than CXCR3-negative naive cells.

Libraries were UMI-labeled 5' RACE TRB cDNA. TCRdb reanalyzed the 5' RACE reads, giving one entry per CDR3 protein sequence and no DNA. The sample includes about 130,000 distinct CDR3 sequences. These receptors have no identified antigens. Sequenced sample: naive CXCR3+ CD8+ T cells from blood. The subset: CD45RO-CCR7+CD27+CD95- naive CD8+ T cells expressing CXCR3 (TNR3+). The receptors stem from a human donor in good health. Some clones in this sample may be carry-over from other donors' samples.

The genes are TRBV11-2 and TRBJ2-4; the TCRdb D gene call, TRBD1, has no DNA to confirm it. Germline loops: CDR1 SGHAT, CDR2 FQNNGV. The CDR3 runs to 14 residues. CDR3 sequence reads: CASSLEGQLNIQYF.

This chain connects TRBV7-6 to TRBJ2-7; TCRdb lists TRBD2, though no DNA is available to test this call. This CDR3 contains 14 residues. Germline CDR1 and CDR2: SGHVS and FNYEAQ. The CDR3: CASSLGLAGSEEYF.

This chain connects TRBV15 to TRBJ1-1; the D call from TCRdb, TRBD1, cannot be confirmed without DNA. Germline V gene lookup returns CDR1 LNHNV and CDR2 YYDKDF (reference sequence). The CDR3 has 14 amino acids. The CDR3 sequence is CATTMTGKNTEAFF.

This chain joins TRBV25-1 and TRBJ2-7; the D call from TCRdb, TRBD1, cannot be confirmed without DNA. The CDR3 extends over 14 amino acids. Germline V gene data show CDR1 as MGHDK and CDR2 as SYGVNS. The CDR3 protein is CASSANRVWNEQYF.

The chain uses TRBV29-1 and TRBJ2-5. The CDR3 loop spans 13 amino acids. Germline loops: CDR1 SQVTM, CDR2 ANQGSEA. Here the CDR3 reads CSVEDYAEETQYF.

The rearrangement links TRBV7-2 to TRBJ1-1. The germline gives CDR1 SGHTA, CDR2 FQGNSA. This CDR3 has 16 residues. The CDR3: CASSSLVGPGNTEAFF.

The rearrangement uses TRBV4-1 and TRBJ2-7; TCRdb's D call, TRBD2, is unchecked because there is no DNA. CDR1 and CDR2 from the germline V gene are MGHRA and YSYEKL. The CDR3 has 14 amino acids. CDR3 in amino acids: CASSPRAGGYEQYF.

CDR3 sequence reads: CASSGQIYEQYF. This sequence joins TRBV7-8 and TRBJ2-7; the TCRdb D gene call, TRBD1, has no DNA to confirm it. Germline lookup yields CDR1 SGHVS and CDR2 FQNEAQ. CDR3 length: 12 residues. The variable domain in full, completed from reference TRBV7-8 and TRBJ2-7, reads GAGVSQSPRYKVAKRGQDVALRCDPISGHVSLFWYQQALGQGPEFLTYFQNEAQLDKSGLPSDRFFAERPEGSVSTLKIQRTQQEDSAVYLCASSGQIYEQYFGPGTRLTVT.

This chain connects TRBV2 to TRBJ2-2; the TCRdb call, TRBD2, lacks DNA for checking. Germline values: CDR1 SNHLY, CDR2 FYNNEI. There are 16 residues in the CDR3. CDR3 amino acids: CASSETAGGLGGELFF.

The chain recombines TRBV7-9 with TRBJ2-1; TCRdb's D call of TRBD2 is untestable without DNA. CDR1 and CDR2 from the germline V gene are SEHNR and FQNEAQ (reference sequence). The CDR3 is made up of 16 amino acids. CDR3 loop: CASSSTETRLYNEQFF.